Listed here are 17 T cell receptor beta chains from one sample, sequenced in a study of T-cell memory formation after mild COVID-19. TCRdb reprocessed the 5' RACE reads via MiXCR and lists one record per CDR3 protein. This table holds about 350,000 distinct CDR3 sequences, around 28% found once. The sequenced material came from PBMCs or a T cell subset sorted from them (not recorded which). The receptors shown here come from an adult woman who had mild COVID-19 (a few samples of this study predate the infection). Cell type and time point are not known.

The chain employs TRBV7-9 and TRBJ2-1; TRBD2 aligns across 9 bases. Looked up from germline, CDR1 is SEHNR and CDR2 is FQNEAQ (reference sequence). The length of the CDR3 is 14 residues. Losses at the gene ends were 7 bases for V and 8 bases for J; bases not matched to a gene: 9. The CDR3 nucleotides are TGTGCCAGCACCCCCCAGGGCGGGAGGGATGAGCAGTTCTTC. This gives the protein CASTPQGGRDEQFF.

The chain couples TRBV5-6 to TRBJ2-5, with D hard to call. The length of the CDR3 is 14 residues. Trimming took 5 bases from V and 1 from J, leaving 12 bases between them. Germline CDR1 SGHDT, CDR2 YYEEEE. The CDR3 DNA follows: TGTGCCAGCAGTTACGGACGGATCCAAGAGACCCAGTACTTC. This translates into CASSYGRIQETQYF.

J is TRBJ1-5 and V is TRBV5-1; D unresolved. The germline gives CDR1 SGHRS, CDR2 YFSETQ. The CDR3 length is 18 residues. V was trimmed by 1 base and J by 0 bases, leaving 17 bases between them. The CDR3 here is CASSLSQSEPNSNQPQHF. Here the CDR3 DNA reads TGCGCCAGCAGCTTGAGTCAGAGCGAGCCGAATAGCAATCAGCCCCAGCATTTT. Full variable domain (rest looked up from reference TRBV5-1 and TRBJ1-5): KAGVTQTPRYLIKTRGQQVTLSCSPISGHRSVSWYQQTPGQGLQFLFEYFSETQRNKGNFPGRFSGRQFSNSRSEMNVSTLELGDSALYLCASSLSQSEPNSNQPQHFGDGTRLSIL.

This clonotype was counted between two and nine times. The chain is built from TRBV7-9 and TRBJ2-1; no firm D call. V was clipped by 3 bases and J by 0 bases, with 18 bases between them. This CDR3 is 18 amino acids long. Looked up from germline, CDR1 is SEHNR and CDR2 is FQNEAQ (reference sequence). The CDR3 nucleotides are TGTGCCAGCAGCTTTTTCTCCCCTCGTGGCTTCTCCTACAATGAGCAGTTCTTC. Translation gives CASSFFSPRGFSYNEQFF.

CDR3 loop: CSVARSTEAFF. The CDR3 coding sequence is TGCAGCGTAGCCAGGAGCACTGAAGCTTTCTTT. The chain is built from TRBV29-1 and TRBJ1-1; D not resolved. V lost 6 bases to trimming and J lost 4 bases, with 9 bases between them. The V gene's germline CDR1 is SQVTM and CDR2 ANQGSEA. The CDR3 consists of 11 residues.

CDR3 residues: CASSLRGQGVGQDGYTF. The DNA of the CDR3 is TGTGCCAGCAGCTTGCGGGGACAGGGGGTAGGACAGGATGGCTACACCTTC. The chain recombines TRBV7-9 with TRBJ1-2; 11 bases map to TRBD1. Germline-derived CDR1 and CDR2 are SEHNR and FQNEAQ (reference sequence). J lost 6 bases, V lost 3 bases, and 12 bases had no gene match. This CDR3 contains 17 residues.

V and J are TRBV12-3 or TRBV12-4 and TRBJ2-5; 11 bases align to TRBD2. With 1 base clipped from V and 4 bases from J, the junction kept 5 bases outside the gene matches. The CDR3 consists of 16 residues. The CDR3 DNA follows: TGTGCCAGCAGTTTAGTGGGACTAGCGGCTACAGAGACCCAGTACTTC. It specifies CASSLVGLAATETQYF.

There are a few counts of this clonotype. The gene calls are TRBV11-3 and TRBJ2-7, with D perhaps matching TRBD1 or TRBD2 (7 bases each). This CDR3 has 15 amino acids. From germline, CDR1 is SGHNT and CDR2 YENEEA. V lost 5 bases, J lost 3 bases, and 17 bases lay in between. CDR3 nucleotides: TGTGCCAGCAGCCGTCCCAGCAGGGGGGGCTACGAGCAGTACTTC. It translates to CASSRPSRGGYEQYF. The full variable domain, rest sourced from reference TRBV11-3 and TRBJ2-7, is EAGVVQSPRYKIIEKKQPVAFWCNPISGHNTLYWYLQNLGQGPELLIRYENEEAVDDSQLPKDRFSAERLKGVDSTLKIQPAELGDSAVYLCASSRPSRGGYEQYFGPGTRLTVT.

This clonotype was picked up a small number of times. The chain uses TRBV9 and TRBJ2-3; 7 bases map to TRBD2. The CDR3 is 16 residues long. Germline V lookup: CDR1 SGDLS, CDR2 YYNGEE. J was trimmed by 0 bases and V by 1 base; bases with no gene match: 5. The CDR3 DNA follows: TGTGCCAGCAGCGTACAGCGGGGATCGAGCACAGATACGCAGTATTTT. Its translation is CASSVQRGSSTDTQYF.

This clonotype was counted between two and nine times. V is TRBV29-1 and J is TRBJ1-1; possibly TRBD1 for D (5 bases). V gave up 8 bases and J gave up 3 bases, with 10 bases separating them. Germline CDR1 is SQVTM and CDR2 is ANQGSEA. The CDR3 contains 11 residues. CDR3 sequence reads: CSSRGDTEAFF. The CDR3 nucleotides read TGCAGCTCACGGGGGGACACTGAAGCTTTCTTT.

This clonotype has ten or more counts. This chain links TRBV18 with TRBJ1-1; D remains unclear. Per the germline V gene, CDR1 is KGHSH and CDR2 is LQKENI. The CDR3 has 13 amino acids. Trimming removed 2 bases from V and 1 base from J, with 5 bases in between. This chain's CDR3 is CASSPIQNTEAFF. CDR3 in DNA: TGTGCCAGCTCACCAATACAGAACACTGAAGCTTTCTTT.

The chain employs TRBV4-2 and TRBJ2-3; 12 nucleotides agree with TRBD1. With V trimmed by 3 bases and J by 4 bases, 11 bases remained unmatched. The germline V gene has CDR1 LGHNA and CDR2 YNFKEQ. This CDR3 region has 18 residues. CDR3 sequence reads: CASSQGELGQGASDTQYF. In DNA, the CDR3 is TGTGCCAGCAGCCAGGGGGAATTGGGACAGGGGGCCTCAGATACGCAGTATTTT.

The chain carries TRBV27 and TRBJ2-5, with D perhaps being TRBD1 or TRBD2 (5 bases each). This CDR3 is built from 15 residues. The V gene lost 6 bases and the J gene lost 2 bases, with 16 bases spanning the gap. Germline CDR1 reads MNHEY; CDR2 reads SMNVEV (reference sequence). CDR3 sequence reads: CASSIWDGQQETQYF. In DNA, the CDR3 is TGTGCCAGCAGCATATGGGACGGGCAGCAAGAGACCCAGTACTTC.

This clonotype was picked up a small number of times. The rearrangement joins TRBV7-6 to TRBJ2-7, with TRBD2 matching 10 bases. V shed 5 bases, J shed 0 bases, and the junction held 7 bases outside the gene matches. CDR1 SGHVS and CDR2 FNYEAQ come from the germline V gene. This CDR3 is 16 amino acids long. DNA for the CDR3: TGTGCCAGCAGCGGATTTAGCGGGAGGTTCTCCTACGAGCAGTACTTC. This encodes CASSGFSGRFSYEQYF.

This clonotype was recorded a few times. The gene calls are TRBV12-3 or TRBV12-4 and TRBJ2-7; no clear D. V was clipped by 4 bases and J by 1 base, with 14 bases between them. The length of the CDR3 is 15 residues. CDR3 in amino acids: CASSSYGSVSYEQYF. The CDR3 DNA reads as TGTGCCAGCAGTTCCTACGGCTCAGTTTCCTACGAGCAGTACTTC.

This clonotype was detected many times. The genes are TRBV5-1 and TRBJ2-1, with 9 bases lining up with TRBD1. CDR3 size: 15 residues. Per germline, CDR1 SGHRS and CDR2 YFSETQ. V dropped 4 bases and J dropped 4; count of bases not matched to a gene: 6. The CDR3: CASSADRGVYNEQFF. CDR3 bases: TGCGCCAGCAGCGCAGACAGGGGGGTTTACAATGAGCAGTTCTTC.

The chain employs TRBV6-5 and TRBJ2-7, with 10 bases matching TRBD1. Germline CDR1 is MNHEY and CDR2 is SVGAGI. The V gene end was trimmed by 6 bases and the J gene end by 6 bases; junction bases not matched to a gene: 8. The CDR3 totals 14 residues. This chain's CDR3 is CASRPGGTGAEQYF. The CDR3 region has the DNA TGTGCCAGCAGGCCGGGAGGGACAGGGGCCGAGCAGTACTTC.